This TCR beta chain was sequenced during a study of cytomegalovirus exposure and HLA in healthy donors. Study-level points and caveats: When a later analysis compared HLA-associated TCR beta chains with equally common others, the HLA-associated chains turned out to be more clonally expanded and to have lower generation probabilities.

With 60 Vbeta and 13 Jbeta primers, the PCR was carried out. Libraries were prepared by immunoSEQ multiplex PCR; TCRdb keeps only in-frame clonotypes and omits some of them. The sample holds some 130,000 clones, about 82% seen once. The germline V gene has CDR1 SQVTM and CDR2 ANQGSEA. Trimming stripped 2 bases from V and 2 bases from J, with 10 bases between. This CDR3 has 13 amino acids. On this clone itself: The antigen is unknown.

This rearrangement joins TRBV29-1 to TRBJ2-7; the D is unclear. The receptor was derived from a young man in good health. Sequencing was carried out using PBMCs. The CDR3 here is CSVETSTTYEQYF. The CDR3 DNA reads TGCAGCGTTGAAACTTCAACCACCTACGAGCAGTACTTC.